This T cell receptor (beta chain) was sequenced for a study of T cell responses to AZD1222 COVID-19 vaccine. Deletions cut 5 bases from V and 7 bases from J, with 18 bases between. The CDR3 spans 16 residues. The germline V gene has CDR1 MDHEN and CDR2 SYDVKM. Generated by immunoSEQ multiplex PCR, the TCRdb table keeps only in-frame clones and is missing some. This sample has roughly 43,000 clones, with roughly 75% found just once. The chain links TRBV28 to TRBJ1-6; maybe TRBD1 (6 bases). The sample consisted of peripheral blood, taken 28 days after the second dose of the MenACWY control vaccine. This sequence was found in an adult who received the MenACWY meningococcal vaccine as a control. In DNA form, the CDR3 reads TGTGCCAGCAGTCTCTCGCAGGGGAAGTGGAATTCACCCCTCCACTTT. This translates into CASSLSQGKWNSPLHF.